A single sample is the source of the 18 T cell receptor beta chains below, sequenced in a study of response to subunit inactivated influenza vaccine. TCRdb itself ran the RT-PCR reads through MiXCR, one entry per CDR3 protein. The sample records around 760,000 distinct CDR3 sequences, more than 11% being singletons. The specimen comprised PBMCs from blood, sampled around two weeks before vaccination. These receptors were collected from a man aged 45-65 years who received an inactivated influenza vaccine.

The genes are TRBV4-2 and TRBJ2-3, with no clear D. The CDR3 runs 15 residues. Trimming left V 0 bases short and J 4 bases short, with 11 bases between. Germline CDR1 reads LGHNA; CDR2 reads YNFKEQ. The CDR3 DNA reads as TGTGCCAGCAGCCAAGACAGGCTAGTCGCAGATACGCAGTATTTT. Its translation: CASSQDRLVADTQYF.

Only a few counts were recorded for this clonotype. The J gene is TRBJ2-1, the V gene TRBV7-3, with D hard to call. V lost 2 bases and J lost 9, with 26 bases in between. CDR1 and CDR2 (germline): SGHTA, FQGTGA. The CDR3 is 18 residues long. The CDR3 sequence is CASSLFQSGNRFLGEQFF. Written as DNA, the CDR3 is TGTGCCAGCAGCTTATTTCAATCGGGCAACCGTTTTTTGGGTGAGCAGTTCTTC.

Ten or more counts support this clonotype. The rearrangement links TRBV12-3 or TRBV12-4 to TRBJ2-7, with D unclear. The CDR3 is 12 amino acids. Trimming cost V 5 bases and J 6 bases, with 11 bases left between them. The CDR3 reads CASSPRRSEQYF. The DNA for the CDR3 is TGTGCCAGCAGTCCCCGGCGTAGCGAGCAGTACTTC.

The V call is TRBV5-1, the J call TRBJ2-7, with TRBD1 identical over 9 bases. This CDR3 has 16 residues. Per the germline V gene, CDR1 is SGHRS and CDR2 is YFSETQ. After removal of 5 bases from V and 0 bases from J, the junction contained 9 bases not matched to a gene. CDR3 sequence (DNA): TGCGCCAGCAGACGAACAGGGGGCGCCCCCTCCTACGAGCAGTACTTC. Translating it yields CASRRTGGAPSYEQYF.

This clonotype was detected a few times. The genes are TRBV6-2 or TRBV6-3 and TRBJ2-7; perhaps TRBD2 as D (6 bases). There are 16 residues in the CDR3. Germline-derived CDR1 and CDR2 are MNHEY and SVGEGT. V was shortened by 5 bases and J by 4 bases, with 21 bases between the two germline ends. The CDR3 sequence is CASSPTTGEEEYEQYF. The CDR3 nucleotides read TGTGCCAGCAGTCCCACAACGGGGGAGGAAGAGTACGAGCAGTACTTC.

This clonotype was picked up a small number of times. The V call is TRBV20-1, the J call TRBJ2-5; 7 nucleotides line up with TRBD2. The CDR3 spans 13 residues. The V gene's germline CDR1 is DFQATT and CDR2 SNEGSKA (reference sequence). Germline trimming cut 5 bases from V and 1 base from J; bases unmatched to any gene: 4. CDR3 DNA sequence: TGCAGTGCTGCCGGGACTACCCAAGAGACCCAGTACTTC. This translates into CSAAGTTQETQYF.

The V gene is TRBV25-1, the J gene TRBJ2-7; D assignment may be TRBD1 or TRBD2 (6 bases each). With 4 bases removed from V and 4 bases from J, the gap between germline ends came to 11 bases. The CDR3 sequence is 13 residues long. Germline V lookup: CDR1 MGHDK, CDR2 SYGVNS. The CDR3 protein is CASSASGAYEQYF. CDR3 coding DNA: TGTGCCAGCAGTGCCTCGGGGGCATACGAGCAGTACTTC.

This chain uses TRBV12-3 or TRBV12-4 with TRBJ2-1; 10 bases agree with TRBD2. Trimming took 7 bases from V and 4 from J; bases not matched to a gene: 7. The CDR3 has 15 amino acids. In nucleotides, the CDR3 is TGTGCCAGCAAGTTAGCGGGAGGCTTTTACAATGAGCAGTTCTTC. It encodes CASKLAGGFYNEQFF.

V is TRBV5-1 and J is TRBJ1-6; the match to TRBD1 covers 7 bases. Trimming removed 4 bases from V and 15 bases from J; junction bases left unmatched: 16. The CDR3 consists of 15 residues. Germline CDR1 and CDR2: SGHRS and YFSETQ. DNA of the CDR3: TGCGCCAGCAGCCCCAGGGGGACGGAAGAGGATCTCCTCCACTTT. Residues: CASSPRGTEEDLLHF.

This clonotype was observed a handful of times. This chain connects TRBV20-1 to TRBJ2-7; 9 positions match TRBD2. This CDR3 is built from 14 residues. Germline CDR1 reads DFQATT; CDR2 reads SNEGSKA (reference sequence). V was clipped by 2 bases and J by 3 bases; unmatched bases: 5. CDR3 in DNA: TGCAGTGCTAGACGACTAGCGGAACACTACGAGCAGTACTTC. Its protein is CSARRLAEHYEQYF.

The chain combines TRBV4-3 with TRBJ1-2, with D tentatively TRBD1 (5 bases). The CDR3 is 18 amino acids. In germline, CDR1 is LGHNA, CDR2 YSLEER. V lost 4 bases and J 5 bases, leaving 26 bases between the germline ends. CDR3 DNA sequence: TGCGCCAGCAGCCCTTCATTTTGGGCCGGGGGTCTAGAGTATGGCTACACCTTC. Amino acids: CASSPSFWAGGLEYGYTF.

This clonotype appeared a few times. The rearrangement uses TRBV19 and TRBJ1-2; D uncertain. The CDR3 loop spans 15 amino acids. Per germline, CDR1 LNHDA and CDR2 SQIVND (reference sequence). V lost 1 base, J lost 0 bases, and 9 bases lay in between. The CDR3 DNA follows: TGTGCCAGTAGTATAGTACGAATACCTAACTATGGCTACACCTTC. Encoded protein: CASSIVRIPNYGYTF.

This clonotype was seen only a few times. The chain couples TRBV7-2 to TRBJ1-6; D gene ambiguous. Trimming took off 9 bases at V and 0 bases at J, with 12 bases between the two ends. CDR3 length: 15 amino acids. Germline loops: CDR1 SGHTA, CDR2 FQGNSA. Here the CDR3 reads CASREQSSYNSPLHF. The CDR3 DNA is TGTGCCAGTAGGGAGCAGAGCTCCTATAATTCACCCCTCCACTTT.

This clonotype has just a few counts. The chain couples TRBV4-2 to TRBJ2-1, with a possible D match to TRBD2 (6 bases). The CDR3 totals 17 residues. Germline assignment: CDR1 LGHNA and CDR2 YNFKEQ. The V end lost 0 bases, the J end lost 3 bases, and 15 bases lay between the germline ends. The CDR3 bases are TGTGCCAGCAGCCAAGATATCGCGGAGGGGTACTACAATGAGCAGTTCTTC. This encodes CASSQDIAEGYYNEQFF.

The J gene is TRBJ1-2, the V gene TRBV3-1; TRBD1 might be the D (5 bases). Germline V lookup: CDR1 LGHDT, CDR2 YNNKEL (reference sequence). Trimming took 0 bases from V and 0 from J, leaving 14 bases between them. CDR3 length: 17 amino acids. Written as DNA, the CDR3 is TGTGCCAGCAGCCAAGATTGGAGGAGGGGACCTAACTATGGCTACACCTTC. Translation: CASSQDWRRGPNYGYTF. The full variable domain, with the rest looked up from reference TRBV3-1 and TRBJ1-2, is DTAVSQTPKYLVTQMGNDKSIKCEQNLGHDTMYWYKQDSKKFLKIMFSYNNKELIINETVPNRFSPKSPDKAHLNLHINSLELGDSAVYFCASSQDWRRGPNYGYTFGSGTRLTVV.

The V and J genes are TRBV11-1 and TRBJ2-7, with TRBD2 identical over 9 bases. The CDR3 runs to 19 residues. Germline CDR1 and CDR2: SGHAT and FQDESV (reference sequence). Trimming at V came to 5 bases and at J to 1 base, leaving 18 bases not matched to a gene. This CDR3 reads CASSPAVAGAQRSSYEQYF. The CDR3 nucleotides read TGTGCCAGCAGCCCCGCGGTAGCGGGGGCCCAACGATCATCCTACGAGCAGTACTTC.

This clonotype was seen many times. The chain joins TRBV4-3 to TRBJ1-1; D uncertain. The CDR3 has 16 residues. The ends were cut back, 0 bases at V and 5 bases at J, with 16 bases in the middle. CDR1 and CDR2 from the germline V gene are LGHNA and YSLEER. CDR3 protein: CASSQDHATRGTEAFF. CDR3 nucleotide sequence: TGCGCCAGCAGCCAAGATCATGCCACCCGAGGGACTGAAGCTTTCTTT.

The DNA for the CDR3 is TGCAGTGCTCCGCATCTAGCGGGGAGAGGAGGTAGGAATGAGCAGTTCTTC. This gives the protein CSAPHLAGRGGRNEQFF. The rearrangement links TRBV20-1 to TRBJ2-1, with 9 positions matching TRBD2. The length of the CDR3 is 17 residues. The germline CDR1 and CDR2 sequences are DFQATT and SNEGSKA (reference sequence). V lost 5 bases to trimming and J lost 7 bases; unmatched junction nucleotides: 18.